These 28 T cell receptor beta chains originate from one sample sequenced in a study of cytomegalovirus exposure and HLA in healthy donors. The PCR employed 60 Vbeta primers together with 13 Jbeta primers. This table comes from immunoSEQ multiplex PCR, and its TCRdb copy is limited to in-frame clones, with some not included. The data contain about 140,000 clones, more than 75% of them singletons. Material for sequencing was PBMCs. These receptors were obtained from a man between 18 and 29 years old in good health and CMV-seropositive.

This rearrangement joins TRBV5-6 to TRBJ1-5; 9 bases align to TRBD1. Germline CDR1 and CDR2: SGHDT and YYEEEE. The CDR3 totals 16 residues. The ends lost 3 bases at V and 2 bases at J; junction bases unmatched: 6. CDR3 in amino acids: CASSWGTGNGNQPQHF. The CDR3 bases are TGTGCCAGCAGCTGGGGGACAGGGAACGGCAATCAGCCCCAGCATTTT.

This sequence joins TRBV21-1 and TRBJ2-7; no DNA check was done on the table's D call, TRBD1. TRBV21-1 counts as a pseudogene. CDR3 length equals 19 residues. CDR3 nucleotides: TGTGCCAGCAGCAAATGCGCCGATAACCGGGACAGAGGAACAGACGAGCAGTACTTC. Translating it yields CASSKCADNRDRGTDEQYF.

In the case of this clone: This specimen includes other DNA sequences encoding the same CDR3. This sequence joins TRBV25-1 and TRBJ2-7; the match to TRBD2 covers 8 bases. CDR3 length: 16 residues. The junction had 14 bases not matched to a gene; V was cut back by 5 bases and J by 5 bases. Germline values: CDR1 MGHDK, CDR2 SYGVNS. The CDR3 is CASSSLRGTRDHEQYF. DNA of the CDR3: TGTGCCAGCAGTTCCTTGAGGGGGACTAGGGACCACGAGCAGTACTTC.

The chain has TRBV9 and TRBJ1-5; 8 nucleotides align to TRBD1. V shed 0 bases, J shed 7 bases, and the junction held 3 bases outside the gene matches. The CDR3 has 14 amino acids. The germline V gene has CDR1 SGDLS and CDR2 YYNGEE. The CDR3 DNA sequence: TGTGCCAGCAGCGTAGCTGGACAGGGCCAGCCCCAGCATTTT. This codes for CASSVAGQGQPQHF.

CDR3 sequence reads: CATSRDFVLAAYNEQFF. The CDR3 coding sequence is TGTGCCACCAGCAGAGATTTCGTCCTAGCGGCTTACAATGAGCAGTTCTTC. The chain links TRBV15 to TRBJ2-1; TRBD2 agrees at 7 bases. V shed 0 bases, J shed 4 bases, and the junction held 9 bases outside the gene matches. Germline CDR1 reads LNHNV; CDR2 reads YYDKDF (reference sequence). The CDR3 contains 17 residues.

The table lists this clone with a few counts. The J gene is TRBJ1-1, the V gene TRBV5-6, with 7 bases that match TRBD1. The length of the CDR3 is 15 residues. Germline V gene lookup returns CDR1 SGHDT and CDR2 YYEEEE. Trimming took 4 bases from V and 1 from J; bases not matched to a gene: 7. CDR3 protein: CASSPPTGANTEAFF. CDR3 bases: TGTGCCAGCAGCCCCCCCACAGGGGCGAACACTGAAGCTTTCTTT.

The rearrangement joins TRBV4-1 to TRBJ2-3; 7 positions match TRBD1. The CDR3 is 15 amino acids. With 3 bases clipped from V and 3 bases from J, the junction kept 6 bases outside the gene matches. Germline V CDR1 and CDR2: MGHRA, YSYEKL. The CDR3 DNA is TGCGCCAGCAGCCAGAAGGGCAGGGGGACAGATACGCAGTATTTT. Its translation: CASSQKGRGTDTQYF.

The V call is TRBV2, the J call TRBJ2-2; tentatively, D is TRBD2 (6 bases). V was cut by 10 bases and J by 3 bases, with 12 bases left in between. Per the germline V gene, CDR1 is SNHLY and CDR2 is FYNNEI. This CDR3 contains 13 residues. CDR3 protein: CATRDSHTGELFF. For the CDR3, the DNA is TGTGCCACCCGGGACTCCCACACCGGGGAGCTGTTTTTT. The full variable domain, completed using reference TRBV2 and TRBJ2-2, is EPEVTQTPSHQVTQMGQEVILRCVPISNHLYFYWYRQILGQKVEFLVSFYNNEISEKSEIFDDQFSVERPDGSNFTLKIRSTKLEDSAMYFCATRDSHTGELFFGEGSRLTVL.

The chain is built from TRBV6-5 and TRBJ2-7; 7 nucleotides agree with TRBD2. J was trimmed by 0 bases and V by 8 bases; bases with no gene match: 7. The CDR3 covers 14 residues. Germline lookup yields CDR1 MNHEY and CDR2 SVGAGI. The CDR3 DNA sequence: TGTGCCAGCGCCACTAGCGCTTCCTCCTACGAGCAGTACTTC. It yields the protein CASATSASSYEQYF.

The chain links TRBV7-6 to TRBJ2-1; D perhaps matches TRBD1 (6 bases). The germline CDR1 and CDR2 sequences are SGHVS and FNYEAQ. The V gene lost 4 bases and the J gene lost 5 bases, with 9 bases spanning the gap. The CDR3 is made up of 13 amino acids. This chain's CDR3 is CASSWYRDNEQFF. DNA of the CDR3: TGTGCCAGCAGCTGGTACAGGGACAATGAGCAGTTCTTC.

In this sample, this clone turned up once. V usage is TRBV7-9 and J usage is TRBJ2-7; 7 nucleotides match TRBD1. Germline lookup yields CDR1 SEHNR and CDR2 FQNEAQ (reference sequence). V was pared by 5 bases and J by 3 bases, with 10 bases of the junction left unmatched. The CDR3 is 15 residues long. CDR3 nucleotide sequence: TGTGCCAGCAGCCCCCGGGACAGAGATCACTACGAGCAGTACTTC. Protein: CASSPRDRDHYEQYF.

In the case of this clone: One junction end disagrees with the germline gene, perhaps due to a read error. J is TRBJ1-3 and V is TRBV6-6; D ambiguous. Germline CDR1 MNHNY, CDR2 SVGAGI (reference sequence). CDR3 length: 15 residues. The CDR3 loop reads CASGYFSESGNTIYF. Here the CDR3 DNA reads TGTGCCAGCGGTTACTTTAGTGAGTCTGGAAACACCATATATTTT.

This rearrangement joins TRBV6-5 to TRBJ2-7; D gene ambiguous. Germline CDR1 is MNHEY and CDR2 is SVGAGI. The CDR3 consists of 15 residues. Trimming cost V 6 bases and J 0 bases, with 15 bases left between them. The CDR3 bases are TGTGCCAGCAGCGTATCGGGTACCAGCTCCTACGAGCAGTACTTC. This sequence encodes CASSVSGTSSYEQYF.

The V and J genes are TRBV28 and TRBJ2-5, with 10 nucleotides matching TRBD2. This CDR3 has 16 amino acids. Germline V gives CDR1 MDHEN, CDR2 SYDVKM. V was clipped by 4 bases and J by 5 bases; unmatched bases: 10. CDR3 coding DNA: TGTGCCAGCAGTTCGAGAAGCGGGAGGGCCAGGGAGACCCAGTACTTC. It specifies CASSSRSGRARETQYF.

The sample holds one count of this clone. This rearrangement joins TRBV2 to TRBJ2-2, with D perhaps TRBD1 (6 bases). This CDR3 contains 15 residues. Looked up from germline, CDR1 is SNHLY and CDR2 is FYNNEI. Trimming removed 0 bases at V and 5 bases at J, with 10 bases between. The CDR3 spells CASSEARRGTGELFF. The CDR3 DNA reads TGTGCCAGCAGTGAAGCGCGAAGGGGGACCGGGGAGCTGTTTTTT.

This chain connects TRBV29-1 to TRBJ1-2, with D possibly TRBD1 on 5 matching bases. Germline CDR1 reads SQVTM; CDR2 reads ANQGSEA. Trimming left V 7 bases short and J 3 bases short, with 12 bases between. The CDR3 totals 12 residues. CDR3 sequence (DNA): TGCAGCGGTCGGACGGGGGACTATGGCTACACCTTC. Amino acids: CSGRTGDYGYTF.

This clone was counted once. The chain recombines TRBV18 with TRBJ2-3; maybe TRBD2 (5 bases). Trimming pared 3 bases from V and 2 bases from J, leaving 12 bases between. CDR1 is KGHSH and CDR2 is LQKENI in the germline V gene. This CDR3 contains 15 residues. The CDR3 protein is CASSPRAISTDTQYF. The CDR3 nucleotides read TGTGCCAGCTCACCGAGGGCGATATCCACAGATACGCAGTATTTT.

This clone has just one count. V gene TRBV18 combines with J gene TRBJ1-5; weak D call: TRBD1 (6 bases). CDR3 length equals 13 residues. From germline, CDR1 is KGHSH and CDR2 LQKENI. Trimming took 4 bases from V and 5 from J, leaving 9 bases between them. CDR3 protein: CASSQGVDQPQHF. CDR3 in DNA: TGTGCCAGCTCACAGGGGGTTGATCAGCCCCAGCATTTT.

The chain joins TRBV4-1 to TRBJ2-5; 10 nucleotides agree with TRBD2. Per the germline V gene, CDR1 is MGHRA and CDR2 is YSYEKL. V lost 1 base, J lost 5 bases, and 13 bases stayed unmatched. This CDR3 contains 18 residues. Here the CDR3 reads CASSQVSAASGSRETQYF. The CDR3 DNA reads TGCGCCAGCAGCCAAGTGTCTGCGGCTAGCGGGAGCCGGGAGACCCAGTACTTC.

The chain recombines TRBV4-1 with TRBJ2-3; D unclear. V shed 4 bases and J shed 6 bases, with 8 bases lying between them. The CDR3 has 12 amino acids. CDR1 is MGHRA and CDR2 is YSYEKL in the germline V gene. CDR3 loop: CASSLREDTQYF. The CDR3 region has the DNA TGCGCCAGCAGCCTCCGAGAGGATACGCAGTATTTT.

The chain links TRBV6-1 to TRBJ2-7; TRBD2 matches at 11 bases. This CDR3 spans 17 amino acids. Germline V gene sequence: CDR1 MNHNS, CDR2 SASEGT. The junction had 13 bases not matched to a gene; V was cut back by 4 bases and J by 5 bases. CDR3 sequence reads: CASSASLGLAGLDEQYF. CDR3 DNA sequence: TGTGCCAGCAGTGCCTCTCTTGGACTAGCGGGTCTCGACGAGCAGTACTTC.

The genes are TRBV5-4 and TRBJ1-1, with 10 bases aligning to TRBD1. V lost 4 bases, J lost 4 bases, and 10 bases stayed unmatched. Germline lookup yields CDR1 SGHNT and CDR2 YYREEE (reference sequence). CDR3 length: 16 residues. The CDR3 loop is CASSTRQGALGTEAFF. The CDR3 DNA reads TGTGCCAGCAGCACCCGACAGGGGGCTCTTGGCACTGAAGCTTTCTTT.

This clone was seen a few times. Here the CDR3 DNA reads TGTGCCAGCAGTTACTCGGCTAGCGGGAGTGGCGAGCAGTACTTC. Translating gives CASSYSASGSGEQYF. The gene calls are TRBV6-6 and TRBJ2-5; 10 bases map to TRBD2. The end of the DNA is better explained by TRBJ2-7, so the J call may be wrong. The V gene's germline CDR1 is MNHNY and CDR2 SVGAGI (reference sequence). The CDR3 spans 15 residues.

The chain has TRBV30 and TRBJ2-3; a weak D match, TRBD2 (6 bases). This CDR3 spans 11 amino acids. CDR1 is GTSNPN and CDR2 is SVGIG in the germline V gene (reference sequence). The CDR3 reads CGSGAGDTQYF. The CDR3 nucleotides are TGTGGATCCGGGGCGGGGGATACGCAGTATTTT.

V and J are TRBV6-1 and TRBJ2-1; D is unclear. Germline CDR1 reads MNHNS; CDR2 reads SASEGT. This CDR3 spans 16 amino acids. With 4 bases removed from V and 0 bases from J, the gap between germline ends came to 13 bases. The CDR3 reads CASSVAATSSYNEQFF. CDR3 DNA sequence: TGTGCCAGCAGTGTCGCAGCGACGAGCTCCTACAATGAGCAGTTCTTC.

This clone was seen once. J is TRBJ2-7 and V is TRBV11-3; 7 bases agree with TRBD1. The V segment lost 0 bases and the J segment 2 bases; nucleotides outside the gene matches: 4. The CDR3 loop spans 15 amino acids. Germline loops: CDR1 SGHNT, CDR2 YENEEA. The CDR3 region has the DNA TGTGCCAGCAGCTTAGATGGCAGGGGGACCTACGAGCAGTACTTC. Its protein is CASSLDGRGTYEQYF.

CDR3 DNA: TGTGCCAGTAGTAACTTGACAGGGTACCATGAAAAACTGTTTTTT. Its translation is CASSNLTGYHEKLFF. The rearrangement joins TRBV19 to TRBJ1-4; 7 nucleotides line up with TRBD1. Germline values: CDR1 LNHDA, CDR2 SQIVND (reference sequence). CDR3 length: 15 amino acids. The V and J ends lost 4 bases and 6 bases, in that order; junction bases with no gene match: 8.

CDR3 bases: TGTGCCAGCAGTAGGACAGGGGTCTACGAGCAGTACTTC. Protein sequence: CASSRTGVYEQYF. This rearrangement joins TRBV2 to TRBJ2-7, with TRBD1 matching over 9 bases. The trim removed 5 bases at V and 3 bases at J, leaving 2 bases unmatched. The length of the CDR3 is 13 residues. The germline V gene has CDR1 SNHLY and CDR2 FYNNEI. The full variable domain, completed using reference TRBV2 and TRBJ2-7, is EPEVTQTPSHQVTQMGQEVILRCVPISNHLYFYWYRQILGQKVEFLVSFYNNEISEKSEIFDDQFSVERPDGSNFTLKIRSTKLEDSAMYFCASSRTGVYEQYFGPGTRLTVT.